By share, the clone carrying this T cell receptor (beta chain) counts as medium-sized. No antigen is known for it. Points from the study as a whole: Tumor Treg TCRs overlapped most with tumor naive CD4+ cells.

Amplification of TRBV12-4/TRBJ1-2 clonotypes used adaptor-ligated barcode primers. In TCRdb, the multiplex PCR reads were re-called with MiXCR into one record per CDR3 protein. Of roughly 500 distinct CDR3 sequences listed, about 10% are singletons. Trimming pared 5 bases from V and 4 bases from J, leaving 11 bases between. The CDR3 has 13 residues. V gene TRBV12-3 or TRBV12-4 combines with J gene TRBJ1-2; D is unresolved. The receptor comes from a female donor with breast cancer. The sequenced sample consisted of naive CD4+ T cells sorted from blood. Subset indicated: naive CD4+ T cells, CD4+CD45RA+CD25-. The CDR3 region has the DNA TGTGCCAGCAGTCCTCAGCCTGCCTATGGCTACACCTTC. This gives the protein CASSPQPAYGYTF.